What follows are 13 T cell receptor beta chains derived from one specimen sequenced in a study of T-cell memory formation after mild COVID-19. MiXCR, applied by TCRdb to the 5' RACE reads, yields one record per CDR3 protein. This table holds hundreds of thousands of distinct CDR3 sequences, nearly 25% found once. Sequences were obtained from PBMCs or a T cell subset sorted from them (not recorded which). The receptors shown here come from an adult woman who had mild COVID-19 (a few samples of this study predate the infection). Cell type and time point are not known.

This chain connects TRBV24-1 to TRBJ1-1, with a tentative D call TRBD1 (5 bases). The germline gives CDR1 KGHDR, CDR2 SFDVKD. The V end was cut by 2 bases, the J end by 7 bases, with 10 bases between. This CDR3 has 13 residues. The CDR3: CATSDSDGGEAFF. The CDR3 coding sequence is TGTGCCACCAGTGATTCCGACGGGGGTGAAGCTTTCTTT.

The chain links TRBV5-1 to TRBJ2-3; TRBD2 matches at 16 bases. Germline CDR1 and CDR2: SGHRS and YFSETQ. The CDR3 extends over 17 amino acids. V lost 5 bases, J lost 8 bases, and 11 bases stayed unmatched. The CDR3 loop is CASSSRGTSGGAGTQYF. DNA of the CDR3: TGCGCCAGCAGTTCCCGCGGGACTAGCGGGGGGGCTGGTACGCAGTATTTT.

The V call is TRBV5-5, the J call TRBJ1-2; D is possibly TRBD1 (6 bases). V lost 1 base and J lost 5, with 9 bases in between. The germline V gene has CDR1 SGHKS and CDR2 YYEKEE (reference sequence). This CDR3 region has 13 residues. CDR3 DNA sequence: TGTGCCAGCAGCTTGCAGGGGAGGTATGGCTACACCTTC. Its translation: CASSLQGRYGYTF.

This clonotype was seen repeatedly, ten times or more. The chain has TRBV12-3 or TRBV12-4 and TRBJ1-5; no firm D call. V gave up 3 bases and J gave up 1 base, with 4 bases separating them. The CDR3 spans 13 residues. CDR3 in amino acids: CASSLSSNQPQHF. The CDR3 DNA is TGTGCCAGCAGTTTGTCGAGCAATCAGCCCCAGCATTTT.

The V call is TRBV10-2, the J call TRBJ1-1, with a weak D call TRBD1 (5 bases). The ends were cut back, 6 bases at V and 1 base at J, with 9 bases in the middle. CDR3 length: 13 amino acids. From germline, CDR1 is WSHSY and CDR2 SAAADI. CDR3 sequence (DNA): TGCGCCAGCAGGGGACTTGCGAACACTGAAGCTTTCTTT. Protein: CASRGLANTEAFF.

A few counts support this clonotype. The genes are TRBV7-7 and TRBJ2-1; unclear D gene. Germline V gene sequence: CDR1 SSHAT, CDR2 FNYEAQ (reference sequence). Trimming cost V 2 bases and J 2 bases, with 10 bases left between them. The CDR3 sequence is 15 residues long. As DNA, the CDR3 is TGTGCCAGCAGCTTATCGTCTAATACCTACAATGAGCAGTTCTTC. Protein: CASSLSSNTYNEQFF.

This clonotype was recorded a few times. The chain couples TRBV6-2 or TRBV6-3 to TRBJ2-2; D is perhaps TRBD1 (6 bases). Trimming removed 6 bases at V and 1 base at J, with 18 bases between. Germline CDR1 reads MNHEY; CDR2 reads SVGEGT. This CDR3 is 17 amino acids long. CDR3 sequence: CASRTGFETGNTGELFF. In DNA, the CDR3 is TGTGCCAGCAGGACCGGATTTGAGACAGGGAACACCGGGGAGCTGTTTTTT.

This clonotype showed up just a few times. The chain carries TRBV4-2 and TRBJ1-6; D call uncertain. The germline V gene has CDR1 LGHNA and CDR2 YNFKEQ. The CDR3 is made up of 15 amino acids. V was shortened by 0 bases and J by 4 bases, with 7 bases between the two germline ends. The CDR3 DNA is TGTGCCAGCAGCCAAGATAGGTTATATAATTCACCCCTCCACTTT. Translation gives CASSQDRLYNSPLHF.

The table lists this clonotype with a few counts. The J gene is TRBJ2-3, the V gene TRBV7-7; TRBD2 aligns across 11 bases. After removal of 4 bases from V and 1 base from J, the junction contained 4 bases not matched to a gene. The CDR3 contains 16 residues. Per the germline V gene, CDR1 is SSHAT and CDR2 is FNYEAQ (reference sequence). CDR3 DNA: TGTGCCAGCAGCTCCCCGACTAGCGGGGGCACAGATACGCAGTATTTT. Encoded protein: CASSSPTSGGTDTQYF.

The sample holds a few counts of this clonotype. The chain combines TRBV3-1 with TRBJ2-5; D is unresolved. Germline V gene lookup returns CDR1 LGHDT and CDR2 YNNKEL (reference sequence). The germline V and J ends were trimmed by 0 bases and 5 bases, with 4 bases remaining between them. The CDR3 has 12 amino acids. The CDR3 DNA reads TGTGCCAGCAGCCAAGAGGAGGAGACCCAGTACTTC. Translating gives CASSQEEETQYF.

V is TRBV25-1 and J is TRBJ2-1, with D perhaps matching TRBD1 or TRBD2 (6 bases each). Trimming took 3 bases from V and 8 from J, leaving 32 bases between them. Per the germline V gene, CDR1 is MGHDK and CDR2 is SYGVNS. This CDR3 is built from 20 residues. CDR3 coding DNA: TGTGCCAGCAGTGACCGGGACATAAAGACCGGGACTCCCTTAGGCCATGAGCAGTTCTTC. Amino acid sequence: CASSDRDIKTGTPLGHEQFF.

The gene calls are TRBV12-3 or TRBV12-4 and TRBJ2-1; 12 bases line up with TRBD2. The junction had 7 bases not matched to a gene; V was cut back by 4 bases and J by 0 bases. This CDR3 has 18 amino acids. The DNA for the CDR3 is TGTGCCAGCAGTTCCCCCCTAGCGGGAGGGAGCTCCTACAATGAGCAGTTCTTC. Its translation is CASSSPLAGGSSYNEQFF.

The chain couples TRBV6-5 to TRBJ1-2; possible D gene TRBD1, 5 bases. Germline CDR1 and CDR2: MNHEY and SVGAGI. Trimming left V 0 bases short and J 10 bases short, with 9 bases between. This CDR3 has 12 amino acids. CDR3 bases: TGTGCCAGCAGTTACTCGCAGGGTTCCTACACCTTC. Residues: CASSYSQGSYTF.